These 32 T cell receptor beta chains came from one sample sequenced in a study of cytomegalovirus exposure and HLA in healthy donors. The PCR contained 60 Vbeta and 13 Jbeta primers. Produced via immunoSEQ multiplex PCR; TCRdb's table is partial and in-frame only. The table has roughly 100,000 clones, approximately 78% seen once. Sequenced material: PBMCs. The receptors were sampled from a woman aged 55 to 70 in good health and CMV-seronegative.

A single count supports this clone. The rearrangement links TRBV5-1 to TRBJ2-5; 7 bases fit TRBD1. This CDR3 is built from 13 residues. CDR1 is SGHRS and CDR2 is YFSETQ in the germline V gene. Losses at the gene ends were 0 bases for V and 7 bases for J; bases not matched to a gene: 3. The chain's CDR3 is CASSLDRGRTQYF. The CDR3 DNA follows: TGCGCCAGCAGCTTGGACAGGGGCCGGACCCAGTACTTC.

This clone is a singleton in its sample. This chain uses TRBV18 with TRBJ2-1, with 10 bases aligning to TRBD1. CDR1 and CDR2 from the germline V gene are KGHSH and LQKENI. This CDR3 is 19 amino acids long. Losses at the gene ends were 3 bases for V and 0 bases for J; bases not matched to a gene: 11. CDR3 loop: CASSPSGTGDGSSYNEQFF. For the CDR3, the DNA is TGTGCCAGCTCACCCTCCGGGACAGGGGATGGGAGCTCCTACAATGAGCAGTTCTTC. Full variable domain (rest looked up from reference TRBV18 and TRBJ2-1): NAGVMQNPRHLVRRRGQEARLRCSPMKGHSHVYWYRQLPEEGLKFMVYLQKENIIDESGMPKERFSAEFPKEGPSILRIQQVVRGDSAAYFCASSPSGTGDGSSYNEQFFGPGTRLTVL.

The chain uses TRBV25-1 and TRBJ1-2; D gene uncertain. Trimming pared 4 bases from V and 9 bases from J, leaving 18 bases between. The CDR3 covers 14 residues. Germline V gene data show CDR1 as MGHDK and CDR2 as SYGVNS. CDR3 sequence reads: CASSAREHLRSYTF. CDR3 bases: TGTGCCAGCAGTGCCCGGGAGCACCTTAGGAGCTACACCTTC.

The J gene is TRBJ1-4, the V gene TRBV28; tentatively, D is TRBD1 (6 bases). Trimming stripped 6 bases from V and 4 bases from J, with 12 bases between. Germline CDR1 MDHEN, CDR2 SYDVKM. This CDR3 has 14 amino acids. The CDR3 loop is CASSEQGRNEKLFF. For the CDR3, the DNA is TGTGCCAGCAGCGAACAGGGACGTAATGAAAAACTGTTTTTT.

This chain connects TRBV19 to TRBJ2-2, with 7 bases that match TRBD2. This CDR3 comprises 16 residues. Germline-derived CDR1 and CDR2 are LNHDA and SQIVND (reference sequence). V trimming: 6 bases; J trimming: 6 bases; junction bases outside the gene matches: 13. The CDR3 DNA reads TGTGCCAGTAGCACTTCGAAGGCAGGGAGGGCCGGGGAGCTGTTTTTT. Protein sequence: CASSTSKAGRAGELFF.

The chain is built from TRBV10-3 and TRBJ1-1; D is perhaps TRBD1 (5 bases). Germline V gene lookup returns CDR1 ENHRY and CDR2 SYGVKD. Trimming stripped 6 bases from V and 2 bases from J, with 13 bases between. This CDR3 region has 14 residues. The CDR3, as DNA: TGTGCCATCAGGGGGGGAGGGAAAAACACTGAAGCTTTCTTT. Protein sequence: CAIRGGGKNTEAFF.

V is TRBV30 and J is TRBJ1-4; a possible D gene is TRBD1 (5 bases). This CDR3 has 14 amino acids. CDR1 is GTSNPN and CDR2 is SVGIG in the germline V gene (reference sequence). Deletions cut 0 bases from V and 10 bases from J, with 15 bases between. CDR3 DNA: TGTGCCTGGAGTGTCGGGGGTGGGCGCGGAAAACTGTTTTTT. Translated, it gives CAWSVGGGRGKLFF.

The CDR3 DNA follows: TGTGCCAGCAGCTTAGAGGGGACTAGCGGGAGGAGTTACGAGCAGTACTTC. Translated: CASSLEGTSGRSYEQYF. This chain uses TRBV13 with TRBJ2-7, with 15 bases fitting TRBD2. Germline-derived CDR1 and CDR2 are PRHDT and FYEKMQ (reference sequence). This CDR3 comprises 17 residues. Losses at the gene ends were 1 base for V and 4 bases for J; bases not matched to a gene: 5. Supplemented by reference TRBV13 and TRBJ2-7, the full variable domain reads AAGVIQSPRHLIKEKRETATLKCYPIPRHDTVYWYQQGPGQDPQFLISFYEKMQSDKGSIPDRFSAQQFSDYHSELNMSSLELGDSALYFCASSLEGTSGRSYEQYFGPGTRLTVT.

The chain has TRBV5-1 and TRBJ2-1; D may be TRBD2 (6 bases). Germline V gene sequence: CDR1 SGHRS, CDR2 YFSETQ. The V gene lost 5 bases and the J gene lost 5 bases, with 14 bases spanning the gap. The CDR3 totals 14 residues. For the CDR3, the DNA is TGCGCCAGCAGAGGGCTAGCGCTAGACAATGAGCAGTTCTTC. Residues: CASRGLALDNEQFF.

The rearrangement joins TRBV21-1 to TRBJ2-2; the DNA was not compared with TRBD1, the D call given in the table. TRBV21-1 is a recognized pseudogene. There are 14 residues in the CDR3. Written as DNA, the CDR3 is TGTGCCAGCAGCAAGGGGCACGGCGCGGGGGAGCTGTTTTTT. Translation: CASSKGHGAGELFF.

This chain uses TRBV27 with TRBJ2-1; 9 bases are a match to TRBD1. The CDR3 is 14 residues long. The J segment lost 10 bases and the V segment lost 3 bases, leaving 7 bases of the junction unmatched. Germline-derived CDR1 and CDR2 are MNHEY and SMNVEV (reference sequence). CDR3 loop: CASSFGTGFTEQFF. CDR3 coding DNA: TGTGCCAGCAGTTTCGGGACAGGGTTCACCGAGCAGTTCTTC.

The chain links TRBV4-1 to TRBJ2-2; the match to TRBD2 covers 8 bases. V was pared by 2 bases and J by 4 bases, with 3 bases of the junction left unmatched. The CDR3 has 15 residues. Germline-derived CDR1 and CDR2 are MGHRA and YSYEKL. This CDR3 is CASSQTGTSTGELFF. Written as DNA, the CDR3 is TGCGCCAGCAGCCAAACCGGGACTAGCACCGGGGAGCTGTTTTTT.

This chain links TRBV11-2 with TRBJ1-5; D remains unclear. V gave up 5 bases and J gave up 1 base, with 9 bases separating them. The CDR3 is 14 amino acids. The germline CDR1 and CDR2 sequences are SGHAT and FQNNGV. CDR3 sequence: CASSQGASNQPQHF. The CDR3 DNA reads as TGTGCCAGCAGCCAAGGAGCGAGCAATCAGCCCCAGCATTTT.

The chain uses TRBV6-1 and TRBJ2-7; 7 bases map to TRBD1. CDR3 size: 12 residues. Per germline, CDR1 MNHNS and CDR2 SASEGT. V lost 7 bases and J lost 7; bases outside the gene matches: 7. CDR3 sequence: CASNPTGQEQYF. The CDR3 DNA reads as TGTGCCAGCAATCCGACAGGGCAAGAGCAGTACTTC.

The chain couples TRBV25-1 to TRBJ2-7, with 7 bases fitting TRBD1. The CDR3 length is 12 residues. Germline V gives CDR1 MGHDK, CDR2 SYGVNS. With V trimmed by 6 bases and J by 5 bases, 4 bases remained unmatched. The CDR3 spells CASRDRAHEQYF. The CDR3 coding sequence is TGTGCCAGCAGAGACAGGGCCCACGAGCAGTACTTC.

The V call is TRBV5-1, the J call TRBJ2-5; 10 positions match TRBD2. CDR3 length equals 15 residues. V shed 0 bases and J 3 bases; nucleotides not matched to a gene: 2. CDR1 and CDR2 from the germline V gene are SGHRS and YFSETQ. The chain's CDR3 is CASSLALAGEETQYF. The CDR3 bases are TGCGCCAGCAGCTTGGCGCTAGCGGGGGAAGAGACCCAGTACTTC.

This CDR3 is CASSRNAGTLAQETQYF. CDR3 sequence (DNA): TGTGCCAGCAGCCGAAACGCCGGGACACTGGCTCAAGAGACCCAGTACTTC. This chain uses TRBV27 with TRBJ2-5; D is perhaps TRBD1 (6 bases). CDR1 is MNHEY, CDR2 SMNVEV, per germline (reference sequence). V lost 6 bases, J lost 2 bases, and 22 bases lay in between. CDR3 length: 17 residues.

The V gene is TRBV28, the J gene TRBJ1-3; possible D gene TRBD1, 6 bases. Germline values: CDR1 MDHEN, CDR2 SYDVKM. V was trimmed by 6 bases and J by 4 bases, leaving 19 bases between them. The CDR3 has 16 residues. The chain's CDR3 is CASSSGDTTGGNTIYF. In DNA, the CDR3 is TGTGCCAGCAGCTCCGGGGACACTACGGGGGGAAACACCATATATTTT. Full variable domain (rest looked up from reference TRBV28 and TRBJ1-3): DVKVTQSSRYLVKRTGEKVFLECVQDMDHENMFWYRQDPGLGLRLIYFSYDVKMKEKGDIPEGYSVSREKKERFSLILESASTNQTSMYLCASSSGDTTGGNTIYFGEGSWLTVV.

A word on this clone: At one end, the junction sequence differs from germline, possibly due to a read error. The gene calls are TRBV28 and TRBJ2-3, with 8 positions matching TRBD2. The CDR3 runs to 15 residues. CDR1 is MDHEN, CDR2 SYDVKM, per germline. The CDR3 nucleotides read TGTGCCAGCAGCTTATTAGCGGGACGAGTAGATACGCAGTATTTT. It specifies CASSLLAGRVDTQYF.

The chain uses TRBV4-3 and TRBJ1-3; the D is unclear. Trimming took 0 bases from V and 0 from J, leaving 12 bases between them. This CDR3 has 17 amino acids. CDR1 is LGHNA and CDR2 is YSLEER in the germline V gene. The CDR3 loop reads CASSQDPGLDSGNTIYF. As DNA, the CDR3 is TGCGCCAGCAGCCAAGATCCGGGTCTAGACTCTGGAAACACCATATATTTT.

The chain combines TRBV5-1 with TRBJ2-5; 10 bases agree with TRBD1. Germline V gene sequence: CDR1 SGHRS, CDR2 YFSETQ. Trimming took 0 bases from V and 5 from J; bases not matched to a gene: 4. This CDR3 is 15 amino acids long. CDR3 residues: CASSLGGQGSETQYF. The CDR3 DNA follows: TGCGCCAGCAGCTTGGGGGGACAGGGGTCGGAGACCCAGTACTTC.

The rearrangement uses TRBV12-5 and TRBJ1-5, with TRBD1 identical over 7 bases. The CDR3 loop spans 15 amino acids. J lost 5 bases, V lost 0 bases, and 4 bases had no gene match. The germline V gene encodes CDR1 LGHNT and CDR2 FRNRAP. CDR3 nucleotide sequence: TGTGCTAGTGGTTTGGTACACACAGGGGATCAGCCCCAGCATTTT. Translation: CASGLVHTGDQPQHF. Together with reference TRBV12-5 and TRBJ1-5, the CDR3 gives the full variable domain: DARVTQTPRHKVTEMGQEVTMRCQPILGHNTVFWYRQTMMQGLELLAYFRNRAPLDDSGMPKDRFSAEMPDATLATLKIQPSEPRDSAVYFCASGLVHTGDQPQHFGDGTRLSIL.

The genes are TRBV9 and TRBJ2-2; D gene unclear. CDR1 and CDR2 from the germline V gene are SGDLS and YYNGEE. With 0 bases removed from V and 4 bases from J, the gap between germline ends came to 10 bases. This CDR3 spans 15 amino acids. The CDR3 bases are TGTGCCAGCAGCGTAGGAGTAGCTCCCACCGGGGAGCTGTTTTTT. Protein product: CASSVGVAPTGELFF.

This clone showed up just a few times. This chain links TRBV9 with TRBJ1-1, with a weak D call TRBD1 (6 bases). The CDR3 is 14 amino acids. Trimming took 0 bases from V and 5 from J, leaving 11 bases between them. CDR1 is SGDLS and CDR2 is YYNGEE in the germline V gene. The CDR3: CASSVDRARTEAFF. The CDR3 nucleotides are TGTGCCAGCAGCGTAGACAGGGCGAGGACTGAAGCTTTCTTT.

The chain is built from TRBV2 and TRBJ1-1; weak D call: TRBD1 (5 bases). The V gene's germline CDR1 is SNHLY and CDR2 FYNNEI. V was clipped by 2 bases and J by 1 base, with 5 bases between them. This CDR3 is built from 13 residues. CDR3 bases: TGTGCCAGCAGTGAACAGGGGAACACTGAAGCTTTCTTT. It codes for CASSEQGNTEAFF. Full variable domain (remainder filled in from reference TRBV2 and TRBJ1-1): EPEVTQTPSHQVTQMGQEVILRCVPISNHLYFYWYRQILGQKVEFLVSFYNNEISEKSEIFDDQFSVERPDGSNFTLKIRSTKLEDSAMYFCASSEQGNTEAFFGQGTRLTVV.

The genes are TRBV11-2 and TRBJ2-7, with 9 nucleotides matching TRBD1. V gave up 3 bases and J gave up 2 bases; unmatched junction bases: 5. Germline V CDR1 and CDR2: SGHAT, FQNNGV. The length of the CDR3 is 15 residues. The DNA of the CDR3 is TGTGCCAGCAGCTTCTTACAGGGGGCCCCCTACGAGCAGTACTTC. It encodes CASSFLQGAPYEQYF. The full variable domain, with the rest looked up from reference TRBV11-2 and TRBJ2-7, is EAGVAQSPRYKIIEKRQSVAFWCNPISGHATLYWYQQILGQGPKLLIQFQNNGVVDDSQLPKDRFSAERLKGVDSTLKIQPAKLEDSAVYLCASSFLQGAPYEQYFGPGTRLTVT.

This clone was observed a handful of times. The chain links TRBV2 to TRBJ2-5, with TRBD1 matching 12 bases. Germline lookup yields CDR1 SNHLY and CDR2 FYNNEI. V shed 8 bases and J 7 bases; nucleotides not matched to a gene: 11. CDR3 size: 15 residues. CDR3 coding DNA: TGTGCCAGCGTTAGCCGGGACAGGGGGCGAGTGACCCAGTACTTC. This codes for CASVSRDRGRVTQYF.

This clone showed up just once. The V gene is TRBV19, the J gene TRBJ2-2; possibly TRBD1 for D (5 bases). From germline, CDR1 is LNHDA and CDR2 SQIVND (reference sequence). This CDR3 is 13 amino acids long. V lost 6 bases to trimming and J lost 4 bases, with 9 bases between them. CDR3 in DNA: TGTGCCAGTAGAGGGCAGGGCACCGGGGAGCTGTTTTTT. Protein: CASRGQGTGELFF.

This clone was picked up one time. The chain combines TRBV9 with TRBJ2-1; 8 bases are a match to TRBD2. In germline, CDR1 is SGDLS, CDR2 YYNGEE. CDR3 length: 15 residues. The trim removed 0 bases at V and 7 bases at J, leaving 6 bases unmatched. The CDR3, as DNA: TGTGCCAGCAGCGTAGGTAGCGGGGTAGGTAATGAGCAGTTCTTC. This gives the protein CASSVGSGVGNEQFF.

The V gene is TRBV2, the J gene TRBJ2-5, with D possibly TRBD2 on 5 matching bases. This CDR3 comprises 13 residues. Trimming cost V 8 bases and J 1 base, with 11 bases left between them. The V gene's germline CDR1 is SNHLY and CDR2 FYNNEI. The CDR3 here is CASLPRVQETQYF. In DNA form, the CDR3 reads TGTGCCAGCCTGCCGCGGGTCCAAGAGACCCAGTACTTC.

The chain uses TRBV30 and TRBJ1-1; D call uncertain. Per germline, CDR1 GTSNPN and CDR2 SVGIG (reference sequence). This CDR3 region has 13 residues. V was shortened by 0 bases and J by 9 bases, with 14 bases between the two germline ends. In DNA, the CDR3 is TGTGCCTGGAGTGTACTGAATCGGGAGAAAGCTTTCTTT. Residues: CAWSVLNREKAFF.

This chain connects TRBV5-1 to TRBJ2-2; D perhaps matches TRBD2 (5 bases). CDR3 size: 16 residues. Trimming cost V 0 bases and J 0 bases, with 9 bases left between them. Germline V gene sequence: CDR1 SGHRS, CDR2 YFSETQ. The CDR3 nucleotides read TGCGCCAGCAGCTTGGCCGGACTCCCGAACACCGGGGAGCTGTTTTTT. Protein sequence: CASSLAGLPNTGELFF.